The 3 T cell receptor beta chains below come from one sample, sequenced in a study of shared clonotypes between healthy human individuals. CD45RO-negative, CCR7-selected cells formed the naive CD8 fraction, which excluded terminally differentiated effector memory CD45RA+ cells. Sequencing was performed with immunoSEQ multiplex PCR; in TCRdb, only in-frame clones are kept and a portion is missing. This sample has about 2.2 million clones, with 93% found just once. Sample: naive CD8+ T cells from PBMCs. These receptors all come from a man aged 18 to 35 in good health. Some clones in this sample may be carry-over from other donors' samples.

J is TRBJ2-6 and V is TRBV6-6; perhaps TRBD1 as D (6 bases). V lost 11 bases and J 0 bases, leaving 11 bases between the germline ends. Germline CDR1 is MNHNY and CDR2 is SVGAGI (reference sequence). The CDR3 totals 14 residues. The CDR3 here is CAHLGGSGANVLTF. The CDR3 bases are TGTGCCCACCTAGGGGGCTCTGGGGCCAACGTCCTGACTTTC.

This clone has just one count. The chain links TRBV15 to TRBJ2-7; 10 bases align to TRBD2. Germline V gene sequence: CDR1 LNHNV, CDR2 YYDKDF (reference sequence). The CDR3 is 14 residues long. V was clipped by 5 bases and J by 3 bases; unmatched bases: 4. CDR3 nucleotides: TGTGCCACCAGCTTTGGGACTAGCGTCTACGAGCAGTACTTC. Protein product: CATSFGTSVYEQYF.

For this clone: Distinct nucleotide sequences in the sample also encode this CDR3. This rearrangement joins TRBV9 to TRBJ1-1; 7 bases are a match to TRBD1. CDR1 is SGDLS and CDR2 is YYNGEE in the germline V gene. The CDR3 totals 14 residues. V lost 3 bases, J lost 0 bases, and 2 bases stayed unmatched. Here the CDR3 reads CASSETGMNTEAFF. The CDR3 region has the DNA TGTGCCAGCAGCGAGACAGGGATGAACACTGAAGCTTTCTTT.